This T cell receptor beta chain was sequenced during a study of cytomegalovirus exposure and HLA in healthy donors. General observations from the study: TCR beta sequences reportedly predicted most subjects' HLA-A and HLA-B alleles accurately. The CMV antigen specificity of a few CMV-associated chains was confirmed through in vitro analysis.

The CDR3 contains 13 residues. Between the trimmed V and J ends, which lost 10 bases and 3 bases, there was a span of 12 bases. CDR1 is MNHNY, CDR2 SVGAGI, per germline (reference sequence). The PCR ran on 60 Vbeta and 13 Jbeta primers. The protocol was immunoSEQ multiplex PCR, while the TCRdb copy is restricted to in-frame clones and leaves out a portion. The sample carries approximately 150,000 clones, roughly 78% recorded once. Details on this clone: Its antigen is not identified.

The TCR originated in a woman between 45 and 60 years old in good health and CMV-seropositive. The sample taken for sequencing was PBMCs. The V call is TRBV6-6, the J call TRBJ1-4; D may be TRBD1 (5 bases). The CDR3 spells CATAGPANEKLFF. The CDR3 DNA reads as TGTGCCACCGCAGGGCCGGCTAATGAAAAACTGTTTTTT.